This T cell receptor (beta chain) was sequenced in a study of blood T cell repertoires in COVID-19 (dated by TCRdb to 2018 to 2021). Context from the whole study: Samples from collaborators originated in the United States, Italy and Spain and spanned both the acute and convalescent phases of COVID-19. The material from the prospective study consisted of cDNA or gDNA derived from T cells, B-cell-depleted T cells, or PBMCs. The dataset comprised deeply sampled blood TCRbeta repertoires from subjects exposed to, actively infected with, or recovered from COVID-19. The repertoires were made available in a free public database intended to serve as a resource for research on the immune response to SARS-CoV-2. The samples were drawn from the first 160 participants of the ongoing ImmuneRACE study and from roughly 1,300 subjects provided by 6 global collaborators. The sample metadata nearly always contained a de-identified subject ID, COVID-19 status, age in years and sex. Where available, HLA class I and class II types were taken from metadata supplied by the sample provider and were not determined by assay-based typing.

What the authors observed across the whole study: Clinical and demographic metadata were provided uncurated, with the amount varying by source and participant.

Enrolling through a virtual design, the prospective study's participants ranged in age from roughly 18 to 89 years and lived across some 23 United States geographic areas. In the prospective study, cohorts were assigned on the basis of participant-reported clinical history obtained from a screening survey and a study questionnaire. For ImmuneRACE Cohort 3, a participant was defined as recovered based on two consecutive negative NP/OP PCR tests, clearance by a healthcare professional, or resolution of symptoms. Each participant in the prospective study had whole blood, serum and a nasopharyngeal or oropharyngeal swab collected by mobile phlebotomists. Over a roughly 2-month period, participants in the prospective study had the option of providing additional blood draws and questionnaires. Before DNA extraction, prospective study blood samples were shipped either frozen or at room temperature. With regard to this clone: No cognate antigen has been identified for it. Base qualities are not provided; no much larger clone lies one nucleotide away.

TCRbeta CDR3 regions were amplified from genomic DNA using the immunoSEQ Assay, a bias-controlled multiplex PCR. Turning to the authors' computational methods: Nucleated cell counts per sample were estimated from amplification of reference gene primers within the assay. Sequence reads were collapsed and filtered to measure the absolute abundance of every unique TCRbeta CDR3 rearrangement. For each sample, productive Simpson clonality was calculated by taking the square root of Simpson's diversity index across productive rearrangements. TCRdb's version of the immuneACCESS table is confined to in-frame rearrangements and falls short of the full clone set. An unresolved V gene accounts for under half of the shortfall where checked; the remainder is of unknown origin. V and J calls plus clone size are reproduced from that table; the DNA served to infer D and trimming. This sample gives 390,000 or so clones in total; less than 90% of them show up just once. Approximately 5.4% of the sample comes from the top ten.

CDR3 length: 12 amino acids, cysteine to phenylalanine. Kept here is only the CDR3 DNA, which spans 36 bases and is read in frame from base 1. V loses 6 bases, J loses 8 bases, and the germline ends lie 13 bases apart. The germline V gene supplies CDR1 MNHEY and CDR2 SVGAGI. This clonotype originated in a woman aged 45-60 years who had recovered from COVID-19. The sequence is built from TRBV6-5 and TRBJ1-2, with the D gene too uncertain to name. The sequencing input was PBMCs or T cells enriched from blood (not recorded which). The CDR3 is CASRGSLWGYTF. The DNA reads TGTGCCAGCAGAGGGAGCCTGTGGGGCTACACCTTC.